This T cell receptor beta chain was recovered during a study of T cells in Graves' hyperthyroidism and ophthalmopathy. Study conclusions and caveats: Most thyroid clonotypes expanded above 0.001 appeared in blood too. Researchers report that a 13 V-J model separated ophthalmopathy from stable hyperthyroidism. Before onset, by a median of 6.5 months, the model predicted ophthalmopathy.

The length of the CDR3 is 12 residues. Germline CDR1 reads LNHDA; CDR2 reads SQIVND (reference sequence). V lost 5 bases, J lost 14 bases, and 18 bases lay in between. Among the patients, aged 18 to 65, hyperthyroidism was newly diagnosed and had lasted under 2 months. Regions amplified from RNA transcripts were the TCR beta CDR3 regions. A first-round RT-PCR of the TCR CDR3 used the HTBI primer set. MiXCR, applied by TCRdb to the multiplex PCR reads, yields one record per CDR3 protein. Of some 600,000 distinct CDR3 sequences in the sample, 46% were seen once. This clonotype showed up many times. Antigen specificity is unknown.

The gene calls are TRBV19 and TRBJ1-1, with a weak D call TRBD1 (5 bases). This receptor was identified in a woman younger than 30 with Graves' hyperthyroidism. The sequenced sample was peripheral blood or thyroid tissue (not recorded which). In DNA, the CDR3 is TGTGCCAGTAGTTTACCGCGAGACAGCCCGTTCTTT. The encoded protein is CASSLPRDSPFF.